Listed below are T cell receptor beta chains from one sample, sequenced in a study of blood T cell repertoires in COVID-19. TCRdb's table, derived via immunoSEQ multiplex PCR, lists solely in-frame clones and lacks some. This table holds more than 90,000 clones, roughly 89% found once. Sequenced input: peripheral blood. All receptors derive from a woman between 55 and 75 years old with COVID-19, enrolled during active disease. Both conserved end residues are part of each CDR3. The order of the fields is J gene, V gene, clone size, D gene, CDR3 protein, CDR3 DNA. The D gene is left open where the match is weak. Clone sizes are given selectively: once, few, many, or a class where the clone is expanded.

>TRBJ2-5|TRBV6-2/TRBV6-3|.|.
CASSEGVETQYF
TGTGCCAGCAGCGAGGGCGTGGAGACCCAGTACTTC
>TRBJ2-5|TRBV4-1|.|.
CASSQGGGHSQETQYF
TGCGCCAGCAGCCAAGGAGGGGGACACTCCCAAGAGACCCAGTACTTC
>TRBJ1-1|TRBV6-5|.|.
CASSYSRVNTEAFF
TGTGCCAGCAGTTACTCCCGGGTGAACACTGAAGCTTTCTTT
>TRBJ1-2|TRBV20-1|.|TRBD1
CSAEDREFAF
TGCAGTGCTGAGGACAGGGAATTTGCCTTC
>TRBJ1-4|TRBV7-8|few|.
CASSHRARNEKLFF
TGTGCCAGCAGCCACAGGGCCCGTAATGAAAAACTGTTTTTT
>TRBJ1-1|TRBV7-3|.|.
CASSTTQNTEAFF
TGTGCCAGCAGCACAACACAGAACACTGAAGCTTTCTTT
>TRBJ2-7|TRBV7-8|.|.
CASSYRGAYEQYF
TGTGCCAGCAGCTACCGTGGGGCTTACGAGCAGTACTTC
>TRBJ1-1|TRBV5-1|.|TRBD1
CASSHTGDTEAFF
TGCGCCAGCAGCCACACAGGGGACACTGAAGCTTTCTTT
>TRBJ1-5|TRBV23-1|.|TRBD1
CASGRDRGLLRNNRPQHF
TGCGCCAGCGGCCGGGACAGGGGTTTACTAAGGAATAACCGGCCCCAGCATTTT
>TRBJ1-1|TRBV9|few|.
CASSPRTGYTEAFF
TGTGCCAGCAGTCCAAGAACGGGATACACTGAAGCTTTCTTT
>TRBJ2-3|TRBV6-2/TRBV6-3|.|.
CASSRPTGNNPDTQYF
TGTGCCAGCAGTAGACCGACGGGGAACAATCCAGATACGCAGTATTTT
>TRBJ1-4|TRBV10-2|.|.
CASSEETVTEKLFF
TGCGCCAGCAGTGAGGAAACAGTAACCGAAAAACTGTTTTTT
>TRBJ2-1|TRBV5-1|.|TRBD2
CASSERTSGGNEQFF
TGCGCCAGCAGCGAGAGGACTAGCGGGGGGAATGAGCAGTTCTTC
>TRBJ1-1|TRBV19|.|TRBD1
CASSGDRDTEAFF
TGTGCCAGTAGTGGCGACAGGGACACTGAAGCTTTCTTT
>TRBJ2-3|TRBV4-2|.|TRBD2
CASSQDPSGGRSDTQYF
TGTGCCAGCAGCCAAGACCCCAGCGGGGGGAGGTCAGATACGCAGTATTTT
>TRBJ1-1|TRBV18|few|.
CASSPPGGFNTEAFF
TGTGCCAGCTCACCGCCTGGGGGCTTTAACACTGAAGCTTTCTTT
>TRBJ2-3|TRBV29-1|.|TRBD2
CSVGAGGTDTQYF
TGCAGCGTTGGGGCGGGGGGCACAGATACGCAGTATTTT
>TRBJ2-5|TRBV6-5|.|TRBD1
CASTWTGQETQYF
TGTGCCAGCACTTGGACAGGACAAGAGACCCAGTACTTC
>TRBJ1-4|TRBV7-2|.|TRBD1
CASSLVVTQGGDEKLFF
TGTGCCAGCAGCTTAGTGGTCACACAGGGGGGAGATGAAAAACTGTTTTTT
>TRBJ1-2|TRBV9|few|.
CASSVSGNIGGYTF
TGTGCCAGCAGCGTGTCGGGGAATATCGGTGGCTACACCTTC
>TRBJ2-5|TRBV10-3|.|.
CAILSAQGNQETQYF
TGTGCCATCCTGAGCGCCCAGGGAAACCAAGAGACCCAGTACTTC
>TRBJ1-2|TRBV4-1|once|.
CASSQEGWGVKITLNYGYTF
TGCGCCAGCAGCCAAGAAGGTTGGGGGGTGAAGATTACGCTTAACTATGGCTACACCTTC
>TRBJ2-1|TRBV6-2/TRBV6-3|.|.
CASSPRSVEQFF
TGTGCCAGCAGTCCCCGTTCGGTCGAGCAGTTCTTC
>TRBJ2-1|TRBV4-1|.|.
CASSQGPRRTQSSYNEQFF
TGCGCCAGCAGCCAAGGCCCTCGGAGGACCCAGAGCTCCTACAATGAGCAGTTCTTC
>TRBJ1-5|TRBV24-1|.|.
CATFDRQPQHF
TGTGCCACTTTTGACAGACAGCCCCAGCATTTT
>TRBJ2-7|TRBV29-1|.|.
CSVGGQGRHEQYF
TGCAGCGTTGGTGGGCAGGGTCGCCACGAGCAGTACTTC
>TRBJ1-5|TRBV6-5|.|TRBD1
CASSYSGADRQPQHF
TGTGCCAGCAGTTACTCGGGTGCGGACAGGCAGCCCCAGCATTTT
>TRBJ2-3|TRBV28|.|TRBD2
CASSLIAGSTDTQYF
TGTGCCAGCAGTTTAATAGCGGGGAGCACAGATACGCAGTATTTT
>TRBJ1-1|TRBV6-5|.|.
CATLGQDTEAFF
TGTGCCACCCTTGGCCAAGACACTGAAGCTTTCTTT
>TRBJ2-3|TRBV15|.|TRBD2
CATSRDGWRGVLTDTQYF
TGTGCCACCAGCAGAGATGGGTGGCGGGGGGTTCTTACAGATACGCAGTATTTT
>TRBJ2-2|TRBV19|.|TRBD1
CASSTRTGSTDTGELFF
TGTGCCAGTAGTACCCGGACAGGTTCTACGGACACCGGGGAGCTGTTTTTT
>TRBJ1-6|TRBV5-1|.|TRBD1
CASSYTGQGDNSPLHF
TGCGCCAGCAGCTACACGGGACAGGGGGATAATTCACCCCTCCACTTT
>TRBJ2-6|TRBV19|.|.
CASSTTEMGGANVLTF
TGTGCCAGTAGTACGACAGAGATGGGAGGGGCCAACGTCCTGACTTTC
>TRBJ2-1|TRBV11-3|.|TRBD2
CASSLIAGGHNEQFF
TGTGCCAGCAGTTTAATAGCGGGGGGGCACAATGAGCAGTTCTTC
>TRBJ2-3|TRBV4-3|.|.
CASGGVDTQYF
TGCGCCAGCGGCGGGGTGGATACGCAGTATTTT
>TRBJ2-7|TRBV7-9|.|TRBD2
CASSWTSGGSNEQYF
TGTGCCAGCAGTTGGACTAGCGGGGGGTCCAACGAGCAGTACTTC
>TRBJ2-6|TRBV6-5|.|.
CASSTYRAGANVLTF
TGTGCCAGCAGTACCTACAGGGCTGGGGCCAACGTCCTGACTTTC
>TRBJ1-5|TRBV6-2/TRBV6-3|once|.
CASTPVGGQPQHF
TGTGCCAGCACCCCCGTCGGGGGTCAGCCCCAGCATTTT
>TRBJ2-3|TRBV7-9|few|.
CASRDTGQITDTQYF
TGTGCCAGCAGGGACACAGGGCAGATCACAGATACGCAGTATTTT
>TRBJ2-6|TRBV19|.|.
CASTGRGDSGANVLTF
TGTGCCAGTACGGGCAGGGGAGACTCTGGGGCCAACGTCCTGACTTTC
>TRBJ2-5|TRBV2|.|.
CASSAGRGSQETQYF
TGTGCCAGCTCGGCGGGCAGGGGATCCCAAGAGACCCAGTACTTC